This T cell receptor (beta chain) was obtained from a study of cytomegalovirus exposure and HLA in healthy donors. Study-level findings and limits: In a later analysis, about 17,000 TCR beta sequences were associated with HLA alleles at 0.05 false discovery rate.

Worth noting for this clone: Antigen unknown.

Unmatched junction bases numbered 9, after V lost 1 base and J lost 6 bases. Germline lookup yields CDR1 LNHDA and CDR2 SQIVND (reference sequence). There are 15 residues in the CDR3. The PCR made use of 60 Vbeta and 13 Jbeta primers. The protocol was immunoSEQ multiplex PCR, while the TCRdb copy is restricted to in-frame clones and leaves out a portion. The sample has tens of thousands of clones, around 80% seen once. The receptor was isolated from a man in his forties in good health and CMV-seronegative. J is TRBJ2-7 and V is TRBV19; 7 positions agree with TRBD2. Sequences were obtained from PBMCs. The CDR3 protein is CASSIGWTSGVEQYF. The CDR3 DNA reads as TGTGCCAGTAGTATAGGTTGGACTAGTGGAGTCGAGCAGTACTTC.